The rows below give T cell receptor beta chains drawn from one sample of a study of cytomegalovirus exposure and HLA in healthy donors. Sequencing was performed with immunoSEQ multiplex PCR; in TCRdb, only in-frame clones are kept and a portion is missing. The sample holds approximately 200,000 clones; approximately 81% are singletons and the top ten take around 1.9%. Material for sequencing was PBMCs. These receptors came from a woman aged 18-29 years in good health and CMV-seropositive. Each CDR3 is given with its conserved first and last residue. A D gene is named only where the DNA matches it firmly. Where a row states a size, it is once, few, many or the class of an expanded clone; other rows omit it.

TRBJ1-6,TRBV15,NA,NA,CATSRDSRGRSPLHF,TGTGCCACCAGCAGAGATTCCAGGGGACGATCACCCCTCCACTTT
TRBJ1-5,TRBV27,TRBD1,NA,CASSFGGGRLSGWPQHF,TGTGCCAGCAGTTTTGGAGGGGGCCGTCTCTCGGGTTGGCCCCAGCATTTT
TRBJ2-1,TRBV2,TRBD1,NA,CASSEEGQLYNEQFF,TGTGCCAGCAGTGAAGAGGGACAGCTTTACAATGAGCAGTTCTTC
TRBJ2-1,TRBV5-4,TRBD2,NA,CASSLGLAGANEQFF,TGTGCCAGCAGCTTGGGACTAGCGGGGGCCAATGAGCAGTTCTTC
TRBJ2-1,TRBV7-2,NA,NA,CASSLSQGSYNEQFF,TGTGCCAGCAGCTTATCGCAGGGCTCCTACAATGAGCAGTTCTTC
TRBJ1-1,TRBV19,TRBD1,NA,CAISPGQGRRNTEAFF,TGTGCCATTTCCCCGGGACAGGGGCGGAGGAACACTGAAGCTTTCTTT
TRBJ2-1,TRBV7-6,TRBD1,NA,CASSRGGVEQFF,TGTGCCAGCAGCCGAGGGGGCGTGGAGCAGTTCTTC
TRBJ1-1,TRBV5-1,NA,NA,CASSLVQGTTEAFF,TGCGCCAGCAGCTTGGTTCAGGGGACAACTGAAGCTTTCTTT
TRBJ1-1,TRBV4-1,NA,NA,CASSQIASSLNTEAFF,TGCGCCAGCAGCCAGATAGCCTCAAGCCTGAACACTGAAGCTTTCTTT
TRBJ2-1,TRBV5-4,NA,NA,CASSSTLVTRGGEQFF,TGTGCCAGCAGCTCTACTCTTGTCACCAGGGGCGGTGAGCAGTTCTTC
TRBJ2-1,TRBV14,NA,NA,CASSQQVPRGNEQFF,TGTGCCAGCAGCCAGCAAGTCCCAAGAGGGAATGAGCAGTTCTTC
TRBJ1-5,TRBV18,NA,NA,CASSSRTENQPQHF,TGTGCCAGCTCGTCCCGGACAGAAAATCAGCCCCAGCATTTT
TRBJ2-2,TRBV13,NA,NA,CASSLVPEAGELFF,TGTGCCAGCAGCTTAGTCCCGGAGGCCGGGGAGCTGTTTTTT
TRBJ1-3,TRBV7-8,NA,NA,CASSPGVGSGNTIYF,TGTGCCAGCAGCCCCGGGGTGGGGTCTGGAAACACCATATATTTT
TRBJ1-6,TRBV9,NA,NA,CASSVRYYNSPLHF,TGTGCCAGCAGCGTCCGGTACTATAATTCACCCCTCCACTTT
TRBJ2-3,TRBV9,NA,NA,CASSVAPPSYTQYF,TGTGCCAGCAGCGTAGCCCCCCCGTCGTATACGCAGTATTTT
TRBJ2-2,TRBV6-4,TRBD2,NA,CASSPGTSGGRPVGELFF,TGTGCCAGCAGTCCCGGGACTAGCGGGGGCCGCCCAGTCGGGGAGCTGTTTTTT
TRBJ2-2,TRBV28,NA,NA,CACTTTPNTGELFF,TGTGCCTGCACTACTACACCAAACACCGGGGAGCTGTTTTTT
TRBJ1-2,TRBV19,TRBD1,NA,CASMGAGTGNYGYTF,TGTGCCAGTATGGGGGCCGGGACAGGGAACTATGGCTACACCTTC
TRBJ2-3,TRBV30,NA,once,CACQTPAAGNTQYF,TGTGCCTGTCAAACCCCGGCGGCGGGCAATACGCAGTATTTT
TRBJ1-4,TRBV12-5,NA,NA,CASGLVLSDSGTLEKLFF,TGTGCTAGTGGTTTGGTACTGTCGGACAGCGGAACCCTTGAAAAACTGTTTTTT
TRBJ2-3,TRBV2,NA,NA,CASNNDRSTDTQYF,TGTGCCAGCAATAACGACAGGAGCACAGATACGCAGTATTTT
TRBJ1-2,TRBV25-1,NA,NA,CASSEVGRPYGYTF,TGTGCCAGCAGTGAAGTTGGCAGGCCTTATGGCTACACCTTC
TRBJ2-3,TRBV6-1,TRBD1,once,CASSVFQGARTDTQYF,TGTGCCAGCAGTGTTTTTCAGGGGGCGAGGACAGATACGCAGTATTTT
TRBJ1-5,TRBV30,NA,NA,CAWSVRDTDQPQHF,TGTGCCTGGAGTGTGAGGGACACGGATCAGCCCCAGCATTTT
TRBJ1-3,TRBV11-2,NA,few,CASSQVRGGNTIYF,TGTGCCAGCAGCCAAGTTAGAGGTGGAAACACCATATATTTT
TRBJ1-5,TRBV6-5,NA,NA,CASSYGQYNQPQHF,TGTGCCAGCAGTTACGGACAGTATAATCAGCCCCAGCATTTT
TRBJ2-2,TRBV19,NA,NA,CASRPAGASTGELFF,TGTGCCAGTAGGCCCGCAGGGGCGTCCACCGGGGAGCTGTTTTTT
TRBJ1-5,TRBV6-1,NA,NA,CASSEGRAGRSQPQHF,TGTGCCAGCAGTGAAGGGCGAGCGGGGCGCAGTCAGCCCCAGCATTTT
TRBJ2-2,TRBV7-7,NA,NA,CASSPTVNTGELFF,TGTGCTAGCAGCCCTACAGTTAACACCGGGGAGCTGTTTTTT